The rows below give T cell receptor beta chains drawn from one sample of a study of PD-1 blockade in classical Hodgkin lymphoma. Method: immunoSEQ multiplex PCR; TCRdb's copy keeps in-frame clones and lacks some. The data show around 10,000 clones, about 75% seen once. Sequencing was performed on peripheral blood mononuclear cells (PBMCs), taken at baseline. These receptors originate from a human donor with classical Hodgkin lymphoma. Both conserved end residues are part of each CDR3. The D gene is left open where the match is weak. For some rows the clone size is stated as once, few or many, or as a class when expanded; others skip it.

CASSSGWTGAGEKLFF	TGTGCCAGCAGCTCCGGGTGGACAGGGGCAGGGGAAAAACTGTTTTTT	TRBD1	TRBJ1-4	few	TRBV5-5
CASSPDRGLNEQYF	TGTGCCAGCAGCCCTGACAGGGGGCTTAACGAGCAGTACTTC	TRBD1	TRBJ2-7	.	TRBV7-6
CASSSITGTGANEQYF	TGTGCCAGCAGTTCAATCACCGGGACAGGGGCTAACGAGCAGTACTTC	TRBD1	TRBJ2-7	.	TRBV27
CATSRGRQGVSQPQHF	TGTGCCACCAGCAGAGGTCGACAGGGGGTTAGCCAGCCCCAGCATTTT	TRBD1	TRBJ1-5	.	TRBV15
CASRRTAASMRYTF	TGCGCCAGCCGCAGGACGGCCGCAAGTATGCGCTACACCTTC	.	TRBJ1-2	.	TRBV5-1
CASKDNYEQYF	TGTGCCAGCAAAGACAACTACGAGCAGTACTTC	.	TRBJ2-7	.	TRBV6-6
CASSVVASGGTGELFF	TGTGCCAGCAGCGTAGTAGCTTCGGGAGGCACCGGGGAGCTGTTTTTT	TRBD2	TRBJ2-2	.	TRBV9
CASSPRTSGSGEQYF	TGTGCCAGCTCACCCAGGACTAGCGGGTCGGGAGAGCAGTACTTC	TRBD2	TRBJ2-7	.	TRBV18
CASSHDREVAKNIQYF	TGCGCCAGCAGCCACGACAGGGAAGTAGCCAAAAACATTCAGTACTTC	TRBD1	TRBJ2-4	.	TRBV5-1
CASSQGQTMIGETQYF	TGCGCCAGCAGCCAAGGGCAGACAATGATCGGGGAGACCCAGTACTTC	.	TRBJ2-5	.	TRBV4-1
CSVEYRNTGELFF	TGCAGCGTTGAGTATCGGAACACCGGGGAGCTGTTTTTT	.	TRBJ2-2	.	TRBV29-1
CASSLDSPGWTGANVLTF	TGTGCCAGCAGCTTAGATAGTCCTGGGTGGACTGGGGCCAACGTCCTGACTTTC	.	TRBJ2-6	.	TRBV7-2
CASSPLAGAGYNEQFF	TGTGCCAGCTCACCCTTAGCGGGAGCGGGCTACAATGAGCAGTTCTTC	TRBD2	TRBJ2-1	once	TRBV18
CASSTALWSTDTQYF	TGTGCCAGCAGCACCGCTTTATGGAGCACAGATACGCAGTATTTT	.	TRBJ2-3	.	TRBV7-2
CASSLAGQTNYGYTF	TGTGCCAGCAGCTTAGCGGGACAGACTAACTATGGCTACACCTTC	TRBD1	TRBJ1-2	.	TRBV7-9
CASSLGPGNPKNIQYF	TGTGCCAGCAGCTTGGGGCCAGGGAATCCCAAAAACATTCAGTACTTC	.	TRBJ2-4	.	TRBV5-8
CASSIGGVAKNIQYF	TGTGCCAGTAGTATAGGTGGGGTAGCCAAAAACATTCAGTACTTC	.	TRBJ2-4	.	TRBV19
CASSPRAVPYNEQFF	TGTGCCAGCAGCCCCCGGGCCGTCCCATACAATGAGCAGTTCTTC	.	TRBJ2-1	.	TRBV6-5
CASSLNWDTYEQYF	TGTGCCAGCAGCTTAAATTGGGACACTTACGAGCAGTACTTC	.	TRBJ2-7	.	TRBV7-2
CASSLVTGTGNTIYF	TGTGCCAGCAGCTTGGTGACAGGGACTGGAAACACCATATATTTT	TRBD1	TRBJ1-3	.	TRBV5-5
CASSLVGLGDEKLFF	TGTGCCAGCAGTTTAGTGGGTTTGGGGGATGAAAAACTGTTTTTT	.	TRBJ1-4	.	TRBV27
CASSAGTGANTEAFF	TGTGCCAGCAGTGCAGGGACAGGGGCGAACACTGAAGCTTTCTTT	TRBD1	TRBJ1-1	.	TRBV6-1
CASSRSTGTGDEKLFF	TGTGCCAGCAGCAGAAGTACCGGGACAGGGGATGAAAAACTGTTTTTT	TRBD1	TRBJ1-4	.	TRBV5-6
CASSFSGGANEKLFF	TGTGCCAGCAGCTTTTCAGGGGGGGCAAATGAAAAACTGTTTTTT	TRBD1	TRBJ1-4	few	TRBV5-8
CASSSPLYGGSTEAFF	TGTGCCAGCAGCTCCCCCCTTTACGGGGGGAGCACTGAAGCTTTCTTT	.	TRBJ1-1	.	TRBV7-6
CASSQEGRRKVNTEAFF	TGCGCCAGCAGTCAAGAGGGTCGCAGGAAGGTGAACACTGAAGCTTTCTTT	.	TRBJ1-1	.	TRBV23-1
CASSSQGNTEAFF	TGTGCCAGCAGTTCTCAGGGGAACACTGAAGCTTTCTTT	.	TRBJ1-1	.	TRBV7-9
CASSLLLSNEQFF	TGTGCCAGCAGCTTGCTATTGAGCAATGAGCAGTTCTTC	.	TRBJ2-1	.	TRBV5-3
CASSLGGETETQYF	TGTGCCAGCAGTCTAGGGGGAGAGACAGAGACCCAGTACTTC	.	TRBJ2-5	.	TRBV5-4
CASSTSGRAVSEQFF	TGCGCCAGCAGCACTAGCGGGAGGGCCGTCAGTGAGCAGTTCTTC	TRBD2	TRBJ2-1	.	TRBV10-2
CASSGGDTDTQYF	TGCGCCAGCAGTGGCGGAGACACAGATACGCAGTATTTT	.	TRBJ2-3	few	TRBV10-1
CASKRDNQPQHF	TGTGCCAGCAAAAGGGACAATCAGCCCCAGCATTTT	.	TRBJ1-5	.	TRBV2
CASSPNEKLFF	TGTGCCAGCAGTCCAAATGAAAAACTGTTTTTT	.	TRBJ1-4	.	TRBV28
CATSRDLLAGEETQYF	TGTGCCACCAGCAGAGATCTGCTAGCGGGAGAGGAGACCCAGTACTTC	TRBD2	TRBJ2-5	few	TRBV15